Presented here are 6 T cell receptor beta chains from one specimen sequenced in a study of vaccination effects on CD4 cells after COVID-19. Viral peptide pool expansion of antigen-specific CD4+ T cells preceded sequencing in the ViraFEST assay. A roughly ten-day culture period preceded the isolation of CD4+ T cells. Between March and December 2020, the person had a SARS-CoV-2 infection that PCR confirmed. Which antigens these TCRs recognize remains unknown. Generated by immunoSEQ multiplex PCR, the TCRdb table keeps only in-frame clones and is missing some. The sample records tens of thousands of clones, 55% to 75% being singletons. The input for sequencing was CD4+ T cells from PBMCs cultured with HCoV-NL63 spike peptides, taken before COVID-19 vaccination. The source of these receptors is a human donor who had a prior SARS-CoV-2 infection.

The V call is TRBV5-1, the J call TRBJ2-7, with D perhaps matching TRBD2 (5 bases). Deletions cut 4 bases from V and 2 bases from J, with 13 bases between. The germline gives CDR1 SGHRS, CDR2 YFSETQ. This CDR3 has 14 residues. The CDR3 sequence is CASSEPGITYEQYF. Here the CDR3 DNA reads TGCGCCAGCAGCGAGCCCGGGATAACCTACGAGCAGTACTTC. The whole variable domain, filled in from reference TRBV5-1 and TRBJ2-7, reads KAGVTQTPRYLIKTRGQQVTLSCSPISGHRSVSWYQQTPGQGLQFLFEYFSETQRNKGNFPGRFSGRQFSNSRSEMNVSTLELGDSALYLCASSEPGITYEQYFGPGTRLTVT.

This clone came up once. The chain is built from TRBV15 and TRBJ2-1; D gene uncertain. This CDR3 has 14 amino acids. Germline V gene data show CDR1 as LNHNV and CDR2 as YYDKDF (reference sequence). Trimming stripped 3 bases from V and 4 bases from J, with 10 bases between. The CDR3 region is CATSSDKTYNEQFF. The CDR3 DNA follows: TGTGCCACCAGCAGTGACAAGACATACAATGAGCAGTTCTTC.

The chain couples TRBV5-1 to TRBJ1-6, with 9 positions matching TRBD1. The germline gives CDR1 SGHRS, CDR2 YFSETQ. CDR3 length: 15 amino acids. The V segment lost 4 bases and the J segment 5 bases; nucleotides outside the gene matches: 4. As DNA, the CDR3 is TGCGCCAGCAGCCCGGGACAGGGTGATAATTCACCCCTCCACTTT. It is translated as CASSPGQGDNSPLHF.

This clone turned up a few times. V is TRBV18 and J is TRBJ2-1, with 10 positions matching TRBD1. Germline V lookup: CDR1 KGHSH, CDR2 LQKENI. This CDR3 comprises 16 residues. V trimming: 5 bases; J trimming: 7 bases; junction bases outside the gene matches: 11. For the CDR3, the DNA is TGTGCCAGCTCAGCAGACCGGGACAGGGGTGGGAATGAGCAGTTCTTC. Translation: CASSADRDRGGNEQFF.

This clone was seen a handful of times. The chain links TRBV27 to TRBJ1-2; 7 bases line up with TRBD1. Trimming at V came to 5 bases and at J to 5 bases, leaving 8 bases not matched to a gene. The CDR3 spans 14 residues. CDR1 and CDR2 from the germline V gene are MNHEY and SMNVEV (reference sequence). CDR3 sequence: CASSTHRGRYGYTF. The CDR3 nucleotides read TGTGCCAGCAGTACCCACAGGGGAAGGTATGGCTACACCTTC.

The chain is built from TRBV3-1 (or the pseudogene TRBV3-2) and TRBJ1-1; no definite D call. The CDR3 loop spans 14 amino acids. The germline gives CDR1 LGHDT, CDR2 YNNKEL (reference sequence). The V and J ends lost 2 bases and 2 bases respectively, with 9 bases between them. CDR3 nucleotide sequence: TGTGCCAGCAGCCAATTTACAGCCAACACTGAAGCTTTCTTT. Residues: CASSQFTANTEAFF.